The sequence of this T cell receptor beta chain was determined in a study of beta chain features in type 1 diabetes. Regarding this clone: Its target is unknown.

One heparinised blood draw, averaging around 0.12 L, came from each donor. Sorted cells reached over 95% purity in every population. The CDR3 has 13 amino acids. Germline lookup yields CDR1 SGDLS and CDR2 YYNGEE. V lost 2 bases to trimming and J lost 5 bases, with 11 bases between them. Study findings and constraints: Shortening that was moderate but significant affected the TCRB CDR3s of Type 1 diabetes patients in all four CD4+ subsets. PCR might show a preference for shorter templates, equally across patients and controls.

Every bit of the isolated RNA underwent reverse transcription, so sequencing read expressed TCRB transcripts. TCRdb's table, derived via immunoSEQ multiplex PCR, lists solely in-frame clones and lacks some. The sample consists of around 650,000 clones, around 12% of them appearing once. Sequencing was performed on naive CD4+ T cells from blood. This TCR derives from a man aged 30 to 39 with type 1 diabetes. This chain connects TRBV9 to TRBJ2-7, with a tentative D call TRBD1 (6 bases). As DNA, the CDR3 is TGTGCCAGCAGCGTCCCAGGGGAGAACGAGCAGTACTTC. Amino acids: CASSVPGENEQYF.